This TCR beta chain was captured in a study of blood T cell repertoires in COVID-19. Study-wide context: Acute and convalescent COVID-19 samples came from the United States, Italy and Spain.

This CDR3 has 13 residues. The junction had 6 bases not matched to a gene; V was cut back by 6 bases and J by 7 bases. Germline CDR1 MNHEY, CDR2 SVGAGI. In Seattle, patients joined the study during active infection and were tracked longitudinally. Per the original data handling: From reference gene primer amplification, estimates of nucleated cell counts were derived. Only in-frame clones appear in the TCRdb table, and some are missing; sequencing was by immunoSEQ multiplex PCR. V and J calls and clone size come straight from that table; D and trimming were deduced from the DNA. This table has some 390,000 clones, 70% to 90% appearing once.

This sequence joins TRBV6-5 and TRBJ1-2; 9 bases match TRBD1. The sample comprised peripheral blood. The receptor comes from a woman aged 55-69 years with COVID-19, enrolled during active disease. The CDR3 DNA follows: TGTGCCAGCAGGGACAGGGGAAAGATTGGCTACACCTTC. Encoded protein: CASRDRGKIGYTF.